This TCR beta chain was observed in a study of blood T cell repertoires in COVID-19. Overall study: Sites in the United States, Italy and Spain provided acute and convalescent COVID-19 samples. Sources were T cells, B-cell-depleted T cells, or PBMCs; the material itself was cDNA or gDNA.

Original analysis: Reference gene primers were amplified, and this amplification served to estimate nucleated cell counts. The protocol was immunoSEQ multiplex PCR, while the TCRdb copy is restricted to in-frame clones and leaves out a portion. V and J calls and clone size follow that table, whereas D and trimming were derived from the DNA. The data contain some 100,000 clones, approximately 86% of them singletons. V was clipped by 6 bases and J by 5 bases, with 13 bases between them. CDR1 is MNHNY, CDR2 SVGAGI, per germline (reference sequence). The CDR3 is 13 amino acids. Material: peripheral blood. The clonotype was recovered from a woman in her sixties with acute or convalescent COVID-19. The chain joins TRBV6-6 to TRBJ2-5; perhaps TRBD1 as D (5 bases). The CDR3 is CASSPPGLETQYF. The CDR3 DNA sequence: TGTGCCAGCAGCCCCCCAGGGTTGGAGACCCAGTACTTC.